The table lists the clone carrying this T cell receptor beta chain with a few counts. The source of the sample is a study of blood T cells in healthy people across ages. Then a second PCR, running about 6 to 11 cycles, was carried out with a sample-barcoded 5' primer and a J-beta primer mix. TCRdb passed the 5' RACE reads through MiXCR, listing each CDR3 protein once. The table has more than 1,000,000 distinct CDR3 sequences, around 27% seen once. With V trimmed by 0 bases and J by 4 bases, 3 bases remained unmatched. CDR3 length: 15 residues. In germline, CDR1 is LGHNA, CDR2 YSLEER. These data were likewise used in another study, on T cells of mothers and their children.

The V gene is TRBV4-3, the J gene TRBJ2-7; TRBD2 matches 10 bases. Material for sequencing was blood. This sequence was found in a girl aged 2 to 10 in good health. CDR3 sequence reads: CASSQDLAGEYEQYF. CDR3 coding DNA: TGCGCCAGCAGCCAAGATCTAGCGGGGGAATACGAGCAGTACTTC.